The present entry profiles one T cell receptor (beta chain) with its context. What it binds is not known. The sample is drawn from a study of T cell responses to AZD1222 COVID-19 vaccine. Whole-study findings and limits: Baseline serology detected seropositivity in only a handful of AZD1222 recipients. A mostly white British donor set with more females was recruited, and clonal diversity was possibly underestimated.

Germline V gives CDR1 SGHVS, CDR2 FQNEAQ. The CDR3 runs to 15 residues. The V segment lost 4 bases and the J segment 4 bases; nucleotides outside the gene matches: 7. Produced via immunoSEQ multiplex PCR; TCRdb's table is partial and in-frame only. This sample has tens of thousands of clones, with about nine tenths found just once. This TCR came from an adult in good health. The sequencing used peripheral blood, collected on day 0 of AZD1222 vaccination. The chain combines TRBV7-8 with TRBJ1-2, with TRBD1 matching 9 bases. The CDR3 here is CASSSGTGPSYGYTF. DNA of the CDR3: TGTGCCAGCAGCTCCGGGACAGGGCCGAGCTATGGCTACACCTTC.